These 26 T cell receptor beta chains were all obtained from the same sample, sequenced in a study of T cells in localized non-small cell lung cancer. The repertoire was sequenced with immunoSEQ multiplex PCR; TCRdb's copy has only in-frame clones and lacks some. The profile covers 15,000 to 20,000 clones, with 90% appearing a single time and approximately 1.2% taken by the ten largest. The source material was peripheral blood mononuclear cells, sampled before any cancer treatment. The source of these receptors is a woman aged 40-69 years with stage III lung adenocarcinoma.

This clone showed up just once. The rearrangement joins TRBV28 to TRBJ2-6; D gene unclear. Germline V gives CDR1 MDHEN, CDR2 SYDVKM. Trimming took 3 bases from V and 4 from J, leaving 28 bases between them. The CDR3 length is 21 residues. CDR3 sequence: CASSFSHLRNPRTSGANVLTF. As DNA, the CDR3 is TGTGCCAGCAGTTTCTCACACCTCAGGAACCCCAGAACTTCAGGGGCCAACGTCCTGACTTTC.

The genes are TRBV2 and TRBJ2-1, with D perhaps matching TRBD1 (5 bases). The CDR3 is 14 residues long. Germline V CDR1 and CDR2: SNHLY, FYNNEI. Trimming took 7 bases from V and 0 from J, leaving 10 bases between them. In nucleotides, the CDR3 is TGTGCCAGCAACGGACATTCCTCCTACAATGAGCAGTTCTTC. Its protein is CASNGHSSYNEQFF.

CDR3 sequence reads: CAWAPGQGIYGYTF. CDR3 DNA: TGTGCCTGGGCCCCGGGACAGGGGATCTATGGCTACACCTTC. The genes are TRBV30 and TRBJ1-2, with 10 nucleotides matching TRBD1. V was clipped by 5 bases and J by 4 bases; unmatched bases: 7. Germline V gene lookup returns CDR1 GTSNPN and CDR2 SVGIG (reference sequence). This CDR3 comprises 14 residues.

The J gene is TRBJ1-1, the V gene TRBV27; TRBD1 is a possible D gene (5 bases). Germline loops: CDR1 MNHEY, CDR2 SMNVEV (reference sequence). CDR3 length: 15 amino acids. V was shortened by 4 bases and J by 4 bases, with 16 bases between the two germline ends. CDR3: CASSWTPQGGTEAFF. DNA for the CDR3: TGTGCCAGCAGTTGGACCCCTCAGGGCGGCACTGAAGCTTTCTTT.

This sequence joins TRBV29-1 and TRBJ1-4; D perhaps matches TRBD1 (5 bases). The V end lost 7 bases, the J end lost 8 bases, and 11 bases lay between the germline ends. CDR3 length: 11 amino acids. Germline V gene sequence: CDR1 SQVTM, CDR2 ANQGSEA. CDR3 in amino acids: CSGRVGEKLFF. CDR3 in DNA: TGCAGCGGCAGGGTTGGAGAAAAACTGTTTTTT. The whole variable domain, remainder taken from reference TRBV29-1 and TRBJ1-4, is SAVISQKPSRDICQRGTSLTIQCQVDSQVTMMFWYRQQPGQSLTLIATANQGSEATYESGFVIDKFPISRPNLTFSTLTVSNMSPEDSSIYLCSGRVGEKLFFGSGTQLSVL.

This rearrangement joins TRBV4-3 to TRBJ2-1; no reliable D call. Trimming stripped 8 bases from V and 6 bases from J, with 26 bases between. Germline V lookup: CDR1 LGHNA, CDR2 YSLEER. The CDR3 loop spans 17 amino acids. In DNA form, the CDR3 reads TGCGCCAGCGAAAACCTAAGAGGACCCGGGTTGGGCAATGAGCAGTTCTTC. Translated: CASENLRGPGLGNEQFF.

The chain has TRBV28 and TRBJ1-1; D not resolved. CDR3 length: 15 amino acids. Germline CDR1 reads MDHEN; CDR2 reads SYDVKM. The V end lost 6 bases, the J end lost 4 bases, and 18 bases lay between the germline ends. CDR3 sequence: CASRPSGPLVTEAFF. For the CDR3, the DNA is TGTGCCAGCAGACCCTCGGGTCCGCTGGTCACTGAAGCTTTCTTT.

The chain joins TRBV6-5 to TRBJ1-1; D is uncertain. The CDR3 loop spans 11 amino acids. CDR1 and CDR2 from the germline V gene are MNHEY and SVGAGI. V was clipped by 8 bases and J by 3 bases, with 7 bases between them. CDR3 nucleotides: TGTGCCAGCCGGCGGGACACTGAAGCTTTCTTT. Protein product: CASRRDTEAFF.

V gene TRBV19 combines with J gene TRBJ1-6; D perhaps matches TRBD1 (5 bases). V was shortened by 1 base and J by 9 bases, with 10 bases between the two germline ends. The V gene's germline CDR1 is LNHDA and CDR2 SQIVND (reference sequence). The CDR3 loop spans 14 amino acids. The CDR3 is CASSIGGKASPLHF. The CDR3 nucleotides read TGTGCCAGTAGTATAGGGGGGAAAGCTTCACCCCTCCACTTT.

V is TRBV4-1 and J is TRBJ1-5, with 9 positions matching TRBD1. Germline CDR1 MGHRA, CDR2 YSYEKL. The CDR3 totals 15 residues. Trimming at V came to 4 bases and at J to 7 bases, leaving 8 bases not matched to a gene. CDR3: CASSPLTGGGQPQHF. The DNA for the CDR3 is TGCGCCAGCAGCCCCCTGACAGGGGGTGGACAGCCCCAGCATTTT.

The chain has TRBV10-3 and TRBJ2-7; weak D call: TRBD1 (6 bases). Looked up from germline, CDR1 is ENHRY and CDR2 is SYGVKD. The V end was cut by 6 bases, the J end by 6 bases, with 12 bases between. The CDR3 has 12 residues. DNA for the CDR3: TGTGCCATCAGACAACAGGGCTCCGAGCAGTACTTC. It encodes CAIRQQGSEQYF.

The chain combines TRBV28 with TRBJ2-6; D is undetermined. Trimming shortened V by 4 bases and J by 7 bases, and 8 bases separated the two germline ends. Germline V lookup: CDR1 MDHEN, CDR2 SYDVKM. This CDR3 has 13 amino acids. The CDR3 DNA is TGTGCCAGCAGTTCAGGTCGCGCCAACGTCCTGACTTTC. Encoded protein: CASSSGRANVLTF.

About this clone: The same CDR3 can be traced to other DNA sequences in this sample. The V gene is TRBV30, the J gene TRBJ1-6; D call uncertain. V lost 0 bases, J lost 9 bases, and 6 bases lay in between. The length of the CDR3 is 12 residues. CDR1 is GTSNPN, CDR2 SVGIG, per germline (reference sequence). CDR3: CAWSVRGSPLHF. The CDR3, as DNA: TGTGCCTGGAGTGTCCGGGGTTCACCCCTCCACTTT.

In DNA, the CDR3 is TGTGCCAGCAGCCGGGACTACAATGAGCAGTTCTTC. This encodes CASSRDYNEQFF. The V gene is TRBV5-6, the J gene TRBJ2-1; a weak D match, TRBD2 (5 bases). The CDR3 is 12 amino acids. Germline loops: CDR1 SGHDT, CDR2 YYEEEE. Trimming took 4 bases from V and 3 from J, leaving 5 bases between them.

The gene calls are TRBV18 and TRBJ1-5; D is perhaps TRBD1 (5 bases). Germline-derived CDR1 and CDR2 are KGHSH and LQKENI. The CDR3 is 14 amino acids. The germline V and J ends were trimmed by 6 bases and 4 bases, with 13 bases remaining between them. The CDR3 sequence: CASSPGGRNQPQHF. The CDR3 DNA sequence: TGTGCCAGCTCGCCCGGGGGTCGAAATCAGCCCCAGCATTTT.

The rearrangement links TRBV6-6 to TRBJ2-2; D remains ambiguous. Germline V gene sequence: CDR1 MNHNY, CDR2 SVGAGI (reference sequence). The ends were cut back, 4 bases at V and 6 bases at J, with 9 bases in the middle. The CDR3 loop spans 13 amino acids. The CDR3 loop is CASSLSSPGELFF. CDR3 DNA sequence: TGTGCCAGCAGTTTGAGTAGCCCCGGGGAGCTGTTTTTT.

This clone turned up a few times. CDR3 protein: CASSLARDYSPLHF. For the CDR3, the DNA is TGTGCCAGCAGCTTAGCCAGGGACTATTCACCCCTCCACTTT. The rearrangement links TRBV13 to TRBJ1-6; D perhaps matches TRBD1 (5 bases). The CDR3 length is 14 residues. Trimming took 1 base from V and 8 from J, leaving 9 bases between them. Germline V gene sequence: CDR1 PRHDT, CDR2 FYEKMQ (reference sequence). The variable domain in full, with the rest retrieved from reference TRBV13 and TRBJ1-6, is AAGVIQSPRHLIKEKRETATLKCYPIPRHDTVYWYQQGPGQDPQFLISFYEKMQSDKGSIPDRFSAQQFSDYHSELNMSSLELGDSALYFCASSLARDYSPLHFGNGTRLTVT.

This chain uses TRBV6-5 with TRBJ1-2; perhaps TRBD1 as D (6 bases). Deletions cut 6 bases from V and 8 bases from J, with 16 bases between. Germline lookup yields CDR1 MNHEY and CDR2 SVGAGI. The CDR3 covers 13 residues. CDR3 DNA sequence: TGTGCCAGCAGCCGAGATACAGGGCGGGGCTACACCTTC. This encodes CASSRDTGRGYTF.

This rearrangement joins TRBV10-3 to TRBJ1-1, with a tentative D call TRBD1 (5 bases). V was cut by 6 bases and J by 4 bases, with 15 bases left in between. The germline gives CDR1 ENHRY, CDR2 SYGVKD. The CDR3 contains 14 residues. CDR3 in amino acids: CAIRPSGGSTEAFF. In DNA form, the CDR3 reads TGTGCCATCAGGCCATCCGGGGGGAGCACTGAAGCTTTCTTT.

The rearrangement uses TRBV19 and TRBJ1-5; the D gene is possibly TRBD1 (5 bases). In germline, CDR1 is LNHDA, CDR2 SQIVND (reference sequence). The CDR3 extends over 15 amino acids. The V end lost 2 bases, the J end lost 6 bases, and 14 bases lay between the germline ends. The CDR3: CASSILSGGSQPQHF. CDR3 nucleotide sequence: TGTGCCAGTAGTATATTATCGGGGGGTAGTCAGCCCCAGCATTTT.

The rearrangement joins TRBV6-4 to TRBJ2-1; TRBD2 aligns across 10 bases. The trim removed 4 bases at V and 7 bases at J, leaving 7 bases unmatched. CDR1 and CDR2 (germline): MRHNA, SNTAGT. This CDR3 spans 15 amino acids. CDR3 in DNA: TGTGCCAGCAGTGCCCAAGCGGGGGGGCTGAATGAGCAGTTCTTC. This translates into CASSAQAGGLNEQFF.

V is TRBV7-2 and J is TRBJ2-3; possibly TRBD2 for D (7 bases). The V gene lost 0 bases and the J gene lost 2 bases, with 15 bases spanning the gap. Germline V gene data show CDR1 as SGHTA and CDR2 as FQGNSA. This CDR3 region has 17 residues. In nucleotides, the CDR3 is TGTGCCAGCAGCTTAGCGAGGGGGGGCTCGTCCACAGATACGCAGTATTTT. Translating gives CASSLARGGSSTDTQYF.

CDR3 residues: CASSLDLAGREQYF. Written as DNA, the CDR3 is TGTGCCAGCAGCTTGGATCTAGCGGGACGCGAGCAGTACTTC. The rearrangement joins TRBV5-4 to TRBJ2-7; 9 bases fit TRBD2. V lost 0 bases to trimming and J lost 6 bases; unmatched junction nucleotides: 4. Looked up from germline, CDR1 is SGHNT and CDR2 is YYREEE (reference sequence). The CDR3 contains 14 residues. Using reference TRBV5-4 and TRBJ2-7 for the parts outside the CDR3, the full variable domain is ETGVTQSPTHLIKTRGQQVTLRCSSQSGHNTVSWYQQALGQGPQFIFQYYREEENGRGNFPPRFSGLQFPNYSSELNVNALELDDSALYLCASSLDLAGREQYFGPGTRLTVT.

The chain joins TRBV7-3 to TRBJ2-3; 8 bases match TRBD2. The CDR3 loop spans 15 amino acids. J lost 6 bases, V lost 4 bases, and 9 bases had no gene match. Germline assignment: CDR1 SGHTA and CDR2 FQGTGA. The DNA for the CDR3 is TGTGCCAGCAGCTCTAGCGGGTCGCGGGTCGATACGCAGTATTTT. The encoded protein is CASSSSGSRVDTQYF.

This chain uses TRBV6-6 with TRBJ1-5, with D uncertain. With 6 bases removed from V and 5 bases from J, the gap between germline ends came to 17 bases. This CDR3 has 15 amino acids. CDR1 and CDR2 (germline): MNHNY, SVGAGI (reference sequence). The CDR3 reads CASSPSGPGHQPQHF. CDR3 sequence (DNA): TGTGCCAGCAGCCCCAGCGGGCCGGGCCATCAGCCCCAGCATTTT.

The chain recombines TRBV11-3 with TRBJ1-3; D is ambiguous. Germline V gives CDR1 SGHNT, CDR2 YENEEA. Trimming took 2 bases from V and 7 from J, leaving 3 bases between them. This CDR3 is 11 amino acids long. CDR3 amino acids: CASSLKNTIYF. The CDR3 nucleotides are TGTGCCAGCAGCTTAAAGAACACCATATATTTT.